This T cell receptor beta chain was captured in a study of blood T cell repertoires in COVID-19. Study overall: Samples taken during acute and convalescent COVID-19 were collected in the United States, Italy and Spain. PBMCs, B-cell-depleted T cells, or T cells were the source of the cDNA or gDNA that made up the material.

Original data processing: Amplified reference gene primers provided the basis for estimating nucleated cell counts. Sequenced by immunoSEQ multiplex PCR; TCRdb stores in-frame clones only, minus some. V, J and clone size reflect that table, while D and trimming were determined from the DNA. The sample lists 80,000 or so clones, roughly four fifths occurring once. In germline, CDR1 is LGHNA, CDR2 YSLEER. CDR3 length: 18 residues. The ends lost 1 base at V and 2 bases at J; junction bases unmatched: 13. Sequenced sample: peripheral blood. This TCR was recovered from a human donor in a cohort sampled during active COVID-19. The chain uses TRBV4-3 and TRBJ2-7; 8 bases agree with TRBD1. CDR3 nucleotides: TGCGCCAGCAGCCAAGCTCCCGTTGGACAGGGAAAACCCTACGAGCAGTACTTC. Translated: CASSQAPVGQGKPYEQYF.